This TCR beta chain comes out of a study of T cells in Graves' hyperthyroidism and ophthalmopathy. CDR3 length: 10 residues. Germline V CDR1 and CDR2: SNHLY, FYNNEI. The V end lost 3 bases, the J end lost 10 bases, and 4 bases lay between the germline ends. Amplified TCR beta CDR3 regions derived from RNA transcripts. HTBI primers were used for first-round RT-PCR of the TCR CDR3. TCRdb processed the multiplex PCR reads anew with MiXCR; each CDR3 protein has one entry. The top ten clones hold 33% of a sample with approximately 320,000 distinct CDR3 sequences, 16% of them seen once. The V call is TRBV2, the J call TRBJ2-1; no definite D call. The source of this sequence is a man aged 25 to 45 with Graves' hyperthyroidism. The sequenced material came from blood. CDR3 protein: CASSDVEQFF. The CDR3 coding sequence is TGTGCCAGCAGTGATGTGGAGCAGTTCTTC.